This T cell receptor beta chain comes out of a study of Graves' ophthalmopathy and Graves' hyperthyroidism. There are many counts of this clonotype. Its cognate antigen is unknown. Notes on the study in general: Ophthalmopathy cases were distinguished from stable hyperthyroidism by a 13-signature model, reaching approximately 88% sensitivity and roughly 80% specificity.

Amplification targeted the TCR beta CDR3 regions, with RNA transcripts as the source material. RT-PCR in the first round used HTBI primers; a second-round multiplex PCR followed. Each CDR3 protein gets one entry after TCRdb re-called the multiplex PCR reads with MiXCR. The sample carries roughly 480,000 distinct CDR3 sequences, approximately 15% recorded once. Source material: blood. The receptor was derived from a woman in her twenties or thirties with Graves' ophthalmopathy.

CDR3 loop: CASSGAGPFYEQYF. CDR3 nucleotides: TGTGCCAGCAGCGGAGCCGGACCCTTCTACGAGCAGTACTTC. This sequence joins TRBV28 and TRBJ2-7; unclear D gene. Per germline, CDR1 MDHEN and CDR2 SYDVKM. V was pared by 6 bases and J by 3 bases, with 15 bases between. This CDR3 region has 14 residues. The whole variable domain, filled in from reference TRBV28 and TRBJ2-7, reads DVKVTQSSRYLVKRTGEKVFLECVQDMDHENMFWYRQDPGLGLRLIYFSYDVKMKEKGDIPEGYSVSREKKERFSLILESASTNQTSMYLCASSGAGPFYEQYFGPGTRLTVT.